Presented here are 29 T cell receptor beta chains from one specimen sequenced in a study of blood T cell repertoires in COVID-19. Sequencing used immunoSEQ multiplex PCR; TCRdb keeps in-frame clones, though not all of them. This sample carries around 390,000 clones, 80% to 90% of them seen once, and the ten largest clones take about 9.4%. Material for sequencing was PBMCs or T cells enriched from blood (not recorded which). These receptors were obtained from a woman aged 45-65 years who had recovered from COVID-19.

The chain couples TRBV7-9 to TRBJ2-3, with D possibly being TRBD2 (6 bases). Trimming pared 5 bases from V and 5 bases from J, leaving 14 bases between. The CDR3 covers 14 residues. The germline gives CDR1 SEHNR, CDR2 FQNEAQ (reference sequence). The CDR3 nucleotides are TGTGCCAGCAGCCCCGGGACTCCCCGAGATACGCAGTATTTT. Protein sequence: CASSPGTPRDTQYF.

The chain is built from TRBV7-9 and TRBJ1-2; 10 positions match TRBD1. Germline V gene data show CDR1 as SEHNR and CDR2 as FQNEAQ (reference sequence). Unmatched junction bases numbered 6, after V lost 7 bases and J lost 4 bases. CDR3 length: 14 amino acids. As DNA, the CDR3 is TGTGCCAGCATCTCGGACAGGGGGATCTATGGCTACACCTTC. It yields the protein CASISDRGIYGYTF.

The rearrangement joins TRBV7-8 to TRBJ2-7; 7 nucleotides line up with TRBD1. From germline, CDR1 is SGHVS and CDR2 FQNEAQ. With 3 bases clipped from V and 1 base from J, the junction kept 3 bases outside the gene matches. The CDR3 runs 14 residues. The CDR3 sequence is CASSFQQGSYEQYF. The CDR3 bases are TGTGCCAGCAGCTTCCAACAGGGGTCCTACGAGCAGTACTTC.

The V and J genes are TRBV19 and TRBJ2-2, with TRBD1 matching over 7 bases. This CDR3 spans 18 amino acids. The germline gives CDR1 LNHDA, CDR2 SQIVND (reference sequence). J was trimmed by 4 bases and V by 0 bases; bases with no gene match: 11. The CDR3 spells CASSIERDRRSSTGELFF. In DNA form, the CDR3 reads TGTGCCAGTAGTATAGAACGGGACAGACGATCGTCCACCGGGGAGCTGTTTTTT.

The chain combines TRBV5-4 with TRBJ2-1, with TRBD1 matching 9 bases. The J segment lost 6 bases and the V segment lost 4 bases, leaving 8 bases of the junction unmatched. Germline V gene data show CDR1 as SGHNT and CDR2 as YYREEE (reference sequence). The CDR3 consists of 15 residues. As DNA, the CDR3 is TGTGCCAGCAGCCAGGACAGGGGCAGGTTCAATGAGCAGTTCTTC. Its protein is CASSQDRGRFNEQFF.

V gene TRBV10-1 combines with J gene TRBJ2-7, with 7 bases aligning to TRBD1. Germline CDR1 is WNHNN and CDR2 is SYGVQD (reference sequence). Trimming cost V 3 bases and J 4 bases; bases outside gene matches: 9. CDR3 length: 15 residues. CDR3 DNA sequence: TGCGCCAGCAGTGAACCGGACAGGTTTGGTTACGAGCAGTACTTC. Protein product: CASSEPDRFGYEQYF.

The CDR3 sequence is CASRDTGGRSYNEQFF. As DNA, the CDR3 is TGTGCCAGCAGGGACACGGGGGGGAGGTCCTACAATGAGCAGTTCTTC. V and J are TRBV3-1 (or the pseudogene TRBV3-2) and TRBJ2-1, with TRBD2 identical over 8 bases. J was trimmed by 1 base and V by 6 bases; bases with no gene match: 8. In germline, CDR1 is LGHDT, CDR2 YNNKEL (reference sequence). The CDR3 sequence is 16 residues long.

The rearrangement joins TRBV15 to TRBJ1-6; D might be TRBD1 (5 bases). This CDR3 is built from 14 residues. V lost 5 bases, J lost 4 bases, and 9 bases lay in between. Germline V lookup: CDR1 LNHNV, CDR2 YYDKDF (reference sequence). CDR3 DNA sequence: TGTGCCACCAGCGGGCAGGGTTATAATTCACCCCTCCACTTT. Its translation is CATSGQGYNSPLHF.

Points on this clone: This same CDR3 is encoded by further DNA sequences in the sample. The CDR3 spells CASSSGQPNEKLFF. The CDR3 DNA reads as TGCGCCAGCAGCTCCGGACAGCCAAATGAAAAACTGTTTTTT. J is TRBJ1-4 and V is TRBV5-1, with D perhaps matching TRBD1 (6 bases). From germline, CDR1 is SGHRS and CDR2 YFSETQ. The V end was cut by 3 bases, the J end by 5 bases, with 11 bases between. This CDR3 comprises 14 residues.

The chain combines TRBV6-2 or TRBV6-3 with TRBJ2-7; D might be TRBD2 (6 bases). The CDR3 sequence is 15 residues long. V was cut by 4 bases and J by 3 bases, with 16 bases left in between. CDR1 and CDR2 from the germline V gene are MNHEY and SVGEGT. Here the CDR3 reads CASSWADGRSYEQYF. The CDR3 DNA is TGTGCCAGCAGTTGGGCGGACGGGAGAAGCTACGAGCAGTACTTC.

This sequence joins TRBV15 and TRBJ2-3; 8 bases fit TRBD2. The germline V gene has CDR1 LNHNV and CDR2 YYDKDF (reference sequence). Trimming removed 4 bases from V and 0 bases from J; junction bases left unmatched: 9. This CDR3 comprises 17 residues. CDR3 region: CATSISGGTRSTDTQYF. In DNA form, the CDR3 reads TGTGCCACCAGCATAAGCGGGGGTACGCGTAGCACAGATACGCAGTATTTT.

CDR3 nucleotide sequence: TGTGCCAGTAGTATTGACAGTGCTTTTTTGGGCTACACCTTC. Translated: CASSIDSAFLGYTF. This chain uses TRBV19 with TRBJ1-2; TRBD1 is a possible D gene (5 bases). Trimming removed 3 bases from V and 8 bases from J, with 16 bases in between. The CDR3 consists of 14 residues. CDR1 LNHDA and CDR2 SQIVND come from the germline V gene (reference sequence).

The chain recombines TRBV5-6 with TRBJ1-2, with 7 positions matching TRBD1. The CDR3 length is 13 residues. The germline V gene encodes CDR1 SGHDT and CDR2 YYEEEE. The J segment lost 8 bases and the V segment lost 4 bases, leaving 8 bases of the junction unmatched. CDR3 sequence (DNA): TGTGCCAGCAGCCACGACAGGGTCGGGGGCTACACCTTC. Translating gives CASSHDRVGGYTF.

The DNA of the CDR3 is TGTGCTAGTGGTTTGGTAACGACAGAATATAGCAATCAGCCCCAGCATTTT. Amino acids: CASGLVTTEYSNQPQHF. The V gene is TRBV12-5, the J gene TRBJ1-5; tentatively, D is TRBD1 (5 bases). Trimming cost V 0 bases and J 0 bases, with 12 bases left between them. CDR1 and CDR2 (germline): LGHNT, FRNRAP. The CDR3 sequence is 17 residues long.

The gene calls are TRBV6-4 and TRBJ1-2, with D tentatively TRBD1 (6 bases). This CDR3 region has 12 residues. Trimming cost V 2 bases and J 6 bases, with 7 bases left between them. Germline values: CDR1 MRHNA, CDR2 SNTAGT. As DNA, the CDR3 is TGTGCCAGCAGTGACCCAGGGGATGGCTACACCTTC. Translation: CASSDPGDGYTF.

This rearrangement joins TRBV5-1 to TRBJ1-3, with TRBD1 matching 9 bases. This CDR3 is 16 amino acids long. Trimming took 4 bases from V and 2 from J; bases not matched to a gene: 7. Germline V lookup: CDR1 SGHRS, CDR2 YFSETQ. Here the CDR3 reads CASSQDGTGTGNTIYF. CDR3 coding DNA: TGCGCCAGCAGCCAAGACGGGACAGGGACTGGAAACACCATATATTTT.

The rearrangement joins TRBV19 to TRBJ1-5, with D hard to call. Trimming removed 1 base at V and 1 base at J, with 11 bases between. The CDR3 loop spans 16 amino acids. Germline V gives CDR1 LNHDA, CDR2 SQIVND (reference sequence). The CDR3 sequence is CASSIVPGTSNQPQHF. DNA for the CDR3: TGTGCCAGTAGTATAGTTCCAGGAACGAGCAATCAGCCCCAGCATTTT. Full variable domain (remainder filled in from reference TRBV19 and TRBJ1-5): DGGITQSPKYLFRKEGQNVTLSCEQNLNHDAMYWYRQDPGQGLRLIYYSQIVNDFQKGDIAEGYSVSREKKESFPLTVTSAQKNPTAFYLCASSIVPGTSNQPQHFGDGTRLSIL.

The rearrangement uses TRBV5-1 and TRBJ2-5, with D perhaps TRBD2 (6 bases). Germline loops: CDR1 SGHRS, CDR2 YFSETQ. V lost 4 bases to trimming and J lost 0 bases, with 10 bases between them. The CDR3 consists of 14 residues. The CDR3 spells CASSLRDDQETQYF. In DNA form, the CDR3 reads TGCGCCAGCAGCCTGCGGGACGACCAAGAGACCCAGTACTTC.

V gene TRBV4-1 combines with J gene TRBJ2-3; TRBD2 aligns across 10 bases. The germline V gene encodes CDR1 MGHRA and CDR2 YSYEKL. The CDR3 extends over 16 amino acids. V lost 4 bases, J lost 5 bases, and 9 bases stayed unmatched. CDR3: CASSPQRGGLRDTQYF. CDR3 DNA sequence: TGCGCCAGCAGCCCGCAGCGGGGGGGCCTTAGAGATACGCAGTATTTT.

The V gene is TRBV3-1 (or the pseudogene TRBV3-2), the J gene TRBJ1-1; 7 bases align to TRBD1. CDR3 length: 13 residues. CDR1 and CDR2 from the germline V gene are LGHDT and YNNKEL (reference sequence). The ends lost 3 bases at V and 11 bases at J; junction bases unmatched: 9. CDR3 protein: CASSHPTGTDAFF. DNA for the CDR3: TGTGCCAGCAGCCACCCCACCGGGACAGACGCTTTCTTT.

This clone was recorded once. The genes are TRBV2 and TRBJ1-5; possible D gene TRBD1, 6 bases. The germline V gene encodes CDR1 SNHLY and CDR2 FYNNEI. Trimming pared 3 bases from V and 6 bases from J, leaving 12 bases between. The CDR3 length is 14 residues. The CDR3 reads CASSDSGRGQPQHF. The CDR3 region has the DNA TGTGCCAGCAGTGATTCCGGCAGGGGTCAGCCCCAGCATTTT.

The V gene is TRBV11-3, the J gene TRBJ1-1; possible D gene TRBD1, 6 bases. From germline, CDR1 is SGHNT and CDR2 YENEEA. Between the trimmed V and J ends, which lost 5 bases and 1 base, there was a span of 8 bases. CDR3 length: 13 amino acids. Written as DNA, the CDR3 is TGTGCCAGCAGCAAACAGGGGAACACTGAAGCTTTCTTT. Translated: CASSKQGNTEAFF.

The chain employs TRBV6-5 and TRBJ1-4; D is ambiguous. V was clipped by 6 bases and J by 7 bases, with 15 bases between them. Germline V lookup: CDR1 MNHEY, CDR2 SVGAGI. This CDR3 is 14 amino acids long. CDR3 coding DNA: TGTGCCAGCAGCGGGTCGGCAGCAATTGAAAAACTGTTTTTT. Translation gives CASSGSAAIEKLFF.

This chain joins TRBV7-9 and TRBJ1-3; 7 bases agree with TRBD1. The junction had 9 bases not matched to a gene; V was cut back by 5 bases and J by 2 bases. The length of the CDR3 is 16 residues. Per germline, CDR1 SEHNR and CDR2 FQNEAQ (reference sequence). Here the CDR3 reads CASSLRQGGTGNTIYF. In DNA form, the CDR3 reads TGTGCCAGCAGCCTCCGACAGGGAGGCACTGGAAACACCATATATTTT.

This rearrangement joins TRBV7-8 to TRBJ2-5, with 8 bases lining up with TRBD2. Trimming cost V 4 bases and J 4 bases; bases outside gene matches: 8. Per the germline V gene, CDR1 is SGHVS and CDR2 is FQNEAQ. CDR3 size: 15 residues. The CDR3 nucleotides read TGTGCCAGCAGCTCGAGACGTAGCGGGACAGAGACCCAGTACTTC. Protein: CASSSRRSGTETQYF.

The chain recombines TRBV13 with TRBJ2-7, with D possibly TRBD1 on 6 matching bases. Germline values: CDR1 PRHDT, CDR2 FYEKMQ (reference sequence). The CDR3 contains 12 residues. Deletions cut 3 bases from V and 6 bases from J, with 9 bases between. DNA of the CDR3: TGTGCCAGCAGCTTGACAGGTAGCGAGCAGTACTTC. Protein: CASSLTGSEQYF.

The genes are TRBV27 and TRBJ1-3, with TRBD1 as a possible D gene (5 bases). Trimming took off 6 bases at V and 2 bases at J, with 23 bases between the two ends. The length of the CDR3 is 18 residues. From germline, CDR1 is MNHEY and CDR2 SMNVEV (reference sequence). The chain's CDR3 is CASSPKGPLKLAGNTIYF. Written as DNA, the CDR3 is TGTGCCAGCAGCCCCAAGGGGCCTCTGAAGTTGGCTGGAAACACCATATATTTT.

The gene calls are TRBV12-3 or TRBV12-4 and TRBJ1-2, with D unclear. The CDR3 length is 13 residues. Between the trimmed V and J ends, which lost 2 bases and 1 base, there was a span of 5 bases. CDR3 amino acids: CASSLSLNYGYTF. The CDR3 DNA is TGTGCCAGCAGTTTATCCCTTAACTATGGCTACACCTTC.

The chain has TRBV4-2 and TRBJ1-2; D possibly corresponds to TRBD1 (6 bases). The germline V gene has CDR1 LGHNA and CDR2 YNFKEQ. V was trimmed by 1 base and J by 4 bases, leaving 10 bases between them. The CDR3 runs to 14 residues. The CDR3 DNA reads TGTGCCAGCAGCCAAGGTCAGGGGCCCTATGGCTACACCTTC. Its protein product is CASSQGQGPYGYTF.